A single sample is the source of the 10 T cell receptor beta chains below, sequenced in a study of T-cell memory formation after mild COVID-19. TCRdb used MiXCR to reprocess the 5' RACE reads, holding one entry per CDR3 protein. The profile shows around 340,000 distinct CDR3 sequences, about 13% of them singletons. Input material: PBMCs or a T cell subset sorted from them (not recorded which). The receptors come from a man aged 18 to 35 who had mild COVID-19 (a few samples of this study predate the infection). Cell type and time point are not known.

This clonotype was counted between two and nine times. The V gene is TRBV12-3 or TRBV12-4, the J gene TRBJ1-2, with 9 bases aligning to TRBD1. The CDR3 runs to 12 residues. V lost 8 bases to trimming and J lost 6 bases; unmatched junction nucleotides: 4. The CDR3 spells CASSTGGNGYTF. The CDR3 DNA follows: TGTGCCAGCTCGACAGGGGGGAATGGCTACACCTTC.

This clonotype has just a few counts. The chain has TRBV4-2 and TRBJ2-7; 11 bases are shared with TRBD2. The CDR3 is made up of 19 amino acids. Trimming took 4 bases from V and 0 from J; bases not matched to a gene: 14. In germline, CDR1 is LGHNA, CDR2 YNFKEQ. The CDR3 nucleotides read TGTGCCAGCAGCCCTGTAGCGGGGGGGCCGTCATCAAGCTCCTACGAGCAGTACTTC. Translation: CASSPVAGGPSSSSYEQYF.

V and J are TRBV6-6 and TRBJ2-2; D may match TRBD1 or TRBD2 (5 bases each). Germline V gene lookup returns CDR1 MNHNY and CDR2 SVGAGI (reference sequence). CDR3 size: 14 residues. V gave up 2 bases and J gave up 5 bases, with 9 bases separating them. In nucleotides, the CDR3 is TGTGCCAGCAGTTACCTCGGGGCAACCGGGGAGCTGTTTTTT. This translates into CASSYLGATGELFF.

CDR3 DNA sequence: TGTGCCAGCAGCTTTGAAGGGACAGCGGCCCTCTACGGCTACACCTTC. Translated, it gives CASSFEGTAALYGYTF. The chain recombines TRBV7-9 with TRBJ1-2; 7 bases map to TRBD1. Germline V gene lookup returns CDR1 SEHNR and CDR2 FQNEAQ (reference sequence). J was trimmed by 8 bases and V by 3 bases; bases with no gene match: 15. The CDR3 loop spans 16 amino acids.

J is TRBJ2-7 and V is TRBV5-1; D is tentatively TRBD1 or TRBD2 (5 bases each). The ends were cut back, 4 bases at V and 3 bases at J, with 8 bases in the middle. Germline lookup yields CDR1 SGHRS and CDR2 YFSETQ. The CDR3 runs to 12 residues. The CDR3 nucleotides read TGCGCCAGCAGCAGGGACGGCTACGAGCAGTACGTC. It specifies CASSRDGYEQYV.

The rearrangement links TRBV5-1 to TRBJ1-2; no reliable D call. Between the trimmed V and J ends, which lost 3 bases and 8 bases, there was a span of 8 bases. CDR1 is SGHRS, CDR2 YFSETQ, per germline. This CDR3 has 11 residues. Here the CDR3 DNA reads TGCGCCAGCAGCTGGCCAGGAGGCTACACCTTC. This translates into CASSWPGGYTF.

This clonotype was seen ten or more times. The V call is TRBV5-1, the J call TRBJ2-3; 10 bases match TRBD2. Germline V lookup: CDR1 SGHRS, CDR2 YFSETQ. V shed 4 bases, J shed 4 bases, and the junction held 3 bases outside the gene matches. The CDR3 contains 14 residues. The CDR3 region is CASSPGLASDTQYF. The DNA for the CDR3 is TGCGCCAGCAGCCCGGGACTAGCGTCAGATACGCAGTATTTT.

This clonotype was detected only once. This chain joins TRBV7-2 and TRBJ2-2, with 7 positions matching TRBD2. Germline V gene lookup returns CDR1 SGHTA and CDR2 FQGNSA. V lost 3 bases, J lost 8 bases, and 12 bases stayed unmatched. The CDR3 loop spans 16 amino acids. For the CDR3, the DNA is TGTGCCAGCAGCTTGTGGCTAGCGGCCTCCCCGGGGGAGCTGTTTTTT. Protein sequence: CASSLWLAASPGELFF.

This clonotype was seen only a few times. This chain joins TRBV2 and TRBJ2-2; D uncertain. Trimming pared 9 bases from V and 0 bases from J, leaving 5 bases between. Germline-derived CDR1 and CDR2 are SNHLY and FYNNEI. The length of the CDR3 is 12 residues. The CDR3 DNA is TGTGCCAGAAAGTCGAACACCGGGGAGCTGTTTTTT. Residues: CARKSNTGELFF.

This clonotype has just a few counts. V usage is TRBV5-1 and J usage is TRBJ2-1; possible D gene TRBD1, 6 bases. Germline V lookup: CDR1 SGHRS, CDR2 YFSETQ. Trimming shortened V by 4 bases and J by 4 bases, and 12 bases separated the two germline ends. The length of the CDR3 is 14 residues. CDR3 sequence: CASSAQGLYNEQFF. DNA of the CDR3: TGCGCCAGCAGCGCCCAGGGGTTATACAATGAGCAGTTCTTC.